This TCR beta chain is from a study of monozygotic twins with inflammatory bowel disease. Points from the study as a whole: On the inverse Simpson index, IBD patients scored lower for TCRbeta diversity than healthy co-twins.

Per germline, CDR1 DFQATT and CDR2 SNEGSKA (reference sequence). The CDR3 contains 15 residues. TCRdb re-called the 5' RACE reads; one entry per CDR3 protein, DNA not given. The sample table sets out about 160,000 distinct CDR3 sequences. As to this clonotype: Antigen specificity is unknown.

The chain links TRBV20-1 to TRBJ1-5. Material for sequencing was blood. The sequence came from a human donor with ulcerative colitis or Crohn's disease, or a healthy co-twin of an affected twin (not recorded which). This CDR3 reads CSARDPAERNQPQHF.